This T cell receptor (beta chain) was found in a study of cytomegalovirus exposure and HLA in healthy donors. General observations from the study: What was likely a sequencing artifact was a cluster of highly shared sequence variants. Generally TCR sequences proved uncommon, though certain public TCRs appeared in numerous donors. In a later analysis, the majority of CMV-associated beta chains seemingly showed HLA restriction. Earlier findings revealed that most TCR beta V segments proved productive either about 87% or about 30% of the time.

CDR3 length equals 17 residues. Trimming removed 2 bases from V and 0 bases from J, with 18 bases in between. Germline V gives CDR1 SGHRS, CDR2 YFSETQ. Concerning this clone: Its target is not known.

Both 60 Vbeta primers and 13 Jbeta primers went into the PCR. Here immunoSEQ multiplex PCR was the method, and the copy in TCRdb shows in-frame clones only, minus some. The table has about 100,000 clones, 60% to 85% seen once. The sample was PBMCs. The origin of this receptor is a female donor in good health and CMV-seropositive. The chain recombines TRBV5-1 with TRBJ2-7; D not resolved. CDR3 in amino acids: CASSFTPNAVGSYEQYF. The CDR3 nucleotides read TGCGCCAGCAGCTTCACCCCCAACGCGGTGGGCTCCTACGAGCAGTACTTC.